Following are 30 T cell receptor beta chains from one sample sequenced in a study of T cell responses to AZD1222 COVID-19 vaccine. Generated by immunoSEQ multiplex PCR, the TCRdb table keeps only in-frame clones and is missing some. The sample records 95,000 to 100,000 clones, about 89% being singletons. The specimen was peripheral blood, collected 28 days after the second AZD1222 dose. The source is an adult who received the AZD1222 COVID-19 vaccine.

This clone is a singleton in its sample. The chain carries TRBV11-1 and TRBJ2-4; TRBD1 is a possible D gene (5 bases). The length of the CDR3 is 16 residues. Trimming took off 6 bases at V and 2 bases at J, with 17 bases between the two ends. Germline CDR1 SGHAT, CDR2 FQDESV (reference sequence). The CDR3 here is CASSPMQGFTKNIQYF. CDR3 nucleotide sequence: TGTGCCAGCAGTCCGATGCAGGGCTTCACCAAAAACATTCAGTACTTC.

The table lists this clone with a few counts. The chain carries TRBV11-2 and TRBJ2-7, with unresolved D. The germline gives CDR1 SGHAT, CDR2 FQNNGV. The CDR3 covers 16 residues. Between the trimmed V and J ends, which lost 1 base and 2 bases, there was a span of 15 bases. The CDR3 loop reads CASSLAPNPDAYEQYF. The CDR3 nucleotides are TGTGCCAGCAGCTTAGCCCCAAATCCCGATGCCTACGAGCAGTACTTC.

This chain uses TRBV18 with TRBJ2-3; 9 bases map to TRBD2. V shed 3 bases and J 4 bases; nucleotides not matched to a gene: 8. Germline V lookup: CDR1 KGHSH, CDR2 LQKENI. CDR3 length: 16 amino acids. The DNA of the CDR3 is TGTGCCAGCTCACCCCCGACGGGACTAGCATCAGATACGCAGTATTTT. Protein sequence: CASSPPTGLASDTQYF.

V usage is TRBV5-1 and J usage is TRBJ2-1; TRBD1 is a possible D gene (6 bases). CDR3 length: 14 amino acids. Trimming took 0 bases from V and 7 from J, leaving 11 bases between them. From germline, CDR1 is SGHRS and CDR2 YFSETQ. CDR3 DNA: TGCGCCAGCAGCTTGGCCGGACAGCCTAATGAGCAGTTCTTC. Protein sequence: CASSLAGQPNEQFF.

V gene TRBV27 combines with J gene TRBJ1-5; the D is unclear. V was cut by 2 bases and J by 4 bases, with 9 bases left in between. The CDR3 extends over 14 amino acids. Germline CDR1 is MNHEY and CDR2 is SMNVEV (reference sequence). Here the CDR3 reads CASSLEAGNQPQHF. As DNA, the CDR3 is TGTGCCAGCAGTTTAGAGGCAGGAAATCAGCCCCAGCATTTT.

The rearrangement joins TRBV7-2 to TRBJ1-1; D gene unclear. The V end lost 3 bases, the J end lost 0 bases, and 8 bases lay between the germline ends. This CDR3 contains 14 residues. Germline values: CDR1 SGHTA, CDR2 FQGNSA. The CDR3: CASSFGGMNTEAFF. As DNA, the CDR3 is TGTGCCAGCAGCTTTGGTGGCATGAACACTGAAGCTTTCTTT.

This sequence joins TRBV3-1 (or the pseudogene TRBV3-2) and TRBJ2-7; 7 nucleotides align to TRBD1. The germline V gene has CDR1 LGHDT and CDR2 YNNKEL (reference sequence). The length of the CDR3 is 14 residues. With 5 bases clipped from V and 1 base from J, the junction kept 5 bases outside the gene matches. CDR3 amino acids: CASSYDRESYEQYF. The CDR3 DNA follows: TGTGCCAGCAGCTATGACAGGGAATCCTACGAGCAGTACTTC.

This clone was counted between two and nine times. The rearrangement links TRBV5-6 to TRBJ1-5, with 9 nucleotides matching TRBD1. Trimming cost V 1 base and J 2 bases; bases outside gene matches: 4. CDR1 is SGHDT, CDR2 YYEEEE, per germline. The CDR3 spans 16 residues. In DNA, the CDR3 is TGTGCCAGCAGCTTGCGGGACAGGGTTGGCAATCAGCCCCAGCATTTT. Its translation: CASSLRDRVGNQPQHF.

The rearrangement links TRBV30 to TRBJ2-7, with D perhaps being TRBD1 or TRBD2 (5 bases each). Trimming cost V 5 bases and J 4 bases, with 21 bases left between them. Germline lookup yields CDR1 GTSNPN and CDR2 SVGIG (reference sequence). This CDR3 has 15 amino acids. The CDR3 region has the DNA TGTGCCTGGGACCAAGTACCGGCAGGGAGATACGAGCAGTACTTC. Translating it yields CAWDQVPAGRYEQYF.

The CDR3 DNA follows: TGTGCCAGCACAGGTTCCTCGAACACCGGGGAGCTGTTTTTT. It specifies CASTGSSNTGELFF. The chain has TRBV27 and TRBJ2-2, with no clear D. The CDR3 consists of 14 residues. The V end lost 7 bases, the J end lost 0 bases, and 9 bases lay between the germline ends. Germline V CDR1 and CDR2: MNHEY, SMNVEV (reference sequence).

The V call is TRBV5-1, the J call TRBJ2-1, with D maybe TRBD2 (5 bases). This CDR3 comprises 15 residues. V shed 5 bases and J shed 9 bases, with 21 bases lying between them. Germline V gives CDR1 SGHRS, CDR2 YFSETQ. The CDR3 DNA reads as TGCGCCAGCAGGCCTCGGACCGGGTCCGCGGGTGAGCAGTTCTTC. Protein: CASRPRTGSAGEQFF.

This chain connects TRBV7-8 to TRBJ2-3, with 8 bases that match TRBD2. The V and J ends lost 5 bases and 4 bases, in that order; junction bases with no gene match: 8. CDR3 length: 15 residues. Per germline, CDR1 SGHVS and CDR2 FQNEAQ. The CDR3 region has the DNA TGTGCCAGCAGCCCGGGGACTAGAAGCGCAGATACGCAGTATTTT. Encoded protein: CASSPGTRSADTQYF.

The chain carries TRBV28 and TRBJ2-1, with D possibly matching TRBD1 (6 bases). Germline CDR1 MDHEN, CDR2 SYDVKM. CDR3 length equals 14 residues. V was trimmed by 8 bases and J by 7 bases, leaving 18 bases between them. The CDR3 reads CASDGQSPGNEQFF. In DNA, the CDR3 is TGTGCCAGCGATGGACAGTCCCCGGGGAATGAGCAGTTCTTC.

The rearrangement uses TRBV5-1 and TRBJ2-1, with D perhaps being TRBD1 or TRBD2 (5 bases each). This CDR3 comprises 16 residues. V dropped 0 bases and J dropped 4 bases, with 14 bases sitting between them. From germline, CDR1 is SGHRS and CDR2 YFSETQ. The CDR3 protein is CASSLVGDPDYNEQFF. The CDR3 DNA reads TGCGCCAGCAGCTTGGTTGGGGACCCAGATTACAATGAGCAGTTCTTC.

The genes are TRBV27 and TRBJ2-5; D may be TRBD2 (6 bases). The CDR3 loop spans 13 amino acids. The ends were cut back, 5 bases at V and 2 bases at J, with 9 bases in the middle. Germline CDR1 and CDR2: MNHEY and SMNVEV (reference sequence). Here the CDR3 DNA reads TGTGCCAGCAGTAGCGGGCGACAAGAGACCCAGTACTTC. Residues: CASSSGRQETQYF.

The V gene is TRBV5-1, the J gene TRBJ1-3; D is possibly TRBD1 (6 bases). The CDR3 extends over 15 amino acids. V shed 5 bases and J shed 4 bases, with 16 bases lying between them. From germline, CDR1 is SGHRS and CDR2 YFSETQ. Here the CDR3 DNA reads TGCGCCAGCAGTAGGGGGGGCGCGGAAGGAAACACCATATATTTT. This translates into CASSRGGAEGNTIYF. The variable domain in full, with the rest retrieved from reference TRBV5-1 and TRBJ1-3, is KAGVTQTPRYLIKTRGQQVTLSCSPISGHRSVSWYQQTPGQGLQFLFEYFSETQRNKGNFPGRFSGRQFSNSRSEMNVSTLELGDSALYLCASSRGGAEGNTIYFGEGSWLTVV.

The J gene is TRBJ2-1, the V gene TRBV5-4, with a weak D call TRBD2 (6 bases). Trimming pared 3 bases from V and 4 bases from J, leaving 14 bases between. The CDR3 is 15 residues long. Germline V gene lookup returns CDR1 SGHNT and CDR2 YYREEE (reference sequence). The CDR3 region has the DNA TGTGCCAGCAGCTCGTCCAACCGGGGGTACAATGAGCAGTTCTTC. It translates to CASSSSNRGYNEQFF.

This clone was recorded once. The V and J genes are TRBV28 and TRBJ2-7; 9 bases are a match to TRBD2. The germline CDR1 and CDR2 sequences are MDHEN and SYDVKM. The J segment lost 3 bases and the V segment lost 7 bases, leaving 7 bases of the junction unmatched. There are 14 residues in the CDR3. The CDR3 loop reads CASTQIAGVYEQYF. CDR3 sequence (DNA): TGTGCCAGCACCCAAATAGCGGGAGTCTACGAGCAGTACTTC.

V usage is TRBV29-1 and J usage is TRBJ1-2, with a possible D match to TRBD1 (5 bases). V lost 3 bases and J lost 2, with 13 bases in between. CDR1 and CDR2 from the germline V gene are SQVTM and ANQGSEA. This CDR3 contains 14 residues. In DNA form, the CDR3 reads TGCAGCGTTGACAAAACGGGGGGAAACTATGGCTACACCTTC. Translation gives CSVDKTGGNYGYTF. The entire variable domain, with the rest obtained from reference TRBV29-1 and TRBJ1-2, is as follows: SAVISQKPSRDICQRGTSLTIQCQVDSQVTMMFWYRQQPGQSLTLIATANQGSEATYESGFVIDKFPISRPNLTFSTLTVSNMSPEDSSIYLCSVDKTGGNYGYTFGSGTRLTVV.

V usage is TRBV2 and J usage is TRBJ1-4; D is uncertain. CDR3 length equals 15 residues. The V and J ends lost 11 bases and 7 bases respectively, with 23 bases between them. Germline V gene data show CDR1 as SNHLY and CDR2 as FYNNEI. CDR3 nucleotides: TGTGCCGGAAATCAAGACCAAGCCGCAGGTGAAAAACTGTTTTTT. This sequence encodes CAGNQDQAAGEKLFF. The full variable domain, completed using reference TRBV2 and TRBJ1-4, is EPEVTQTPSHQVTQMGQEVILRCVPISNHLYFYWYRQILGQKVEFLVSFYNNEISEKSEIFDDQFSVERPDGSNFTLKIRSTKLEDSAMYFCAGNQDQAAGEKLFFGSGTQLSVL.

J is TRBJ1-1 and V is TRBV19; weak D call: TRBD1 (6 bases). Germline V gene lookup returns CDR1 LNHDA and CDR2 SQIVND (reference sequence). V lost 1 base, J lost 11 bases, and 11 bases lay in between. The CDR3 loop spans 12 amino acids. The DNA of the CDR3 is TGTGCCAGTAGTATAGCCTCAGGGGAGGCTTTCTTT. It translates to CASSIASGEAFF.

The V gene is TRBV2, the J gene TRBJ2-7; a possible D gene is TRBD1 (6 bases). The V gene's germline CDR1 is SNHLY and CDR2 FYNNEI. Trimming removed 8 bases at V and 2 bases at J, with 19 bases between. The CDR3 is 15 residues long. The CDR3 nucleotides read TGTGCCAGCTTGTTCGGGGCAGGGGTAACCTACGAGCAGTACTTC. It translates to CASLFGAGVTYEQYF.

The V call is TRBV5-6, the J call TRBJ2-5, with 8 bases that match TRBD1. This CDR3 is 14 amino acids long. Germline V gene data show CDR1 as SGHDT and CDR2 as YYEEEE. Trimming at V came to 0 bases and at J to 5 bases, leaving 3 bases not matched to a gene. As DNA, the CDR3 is TGTGCCAGCAGCTTGGGTCAGGGGGCCGAGACCCAGTACTTC. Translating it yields CASSLGQGAETQYF.

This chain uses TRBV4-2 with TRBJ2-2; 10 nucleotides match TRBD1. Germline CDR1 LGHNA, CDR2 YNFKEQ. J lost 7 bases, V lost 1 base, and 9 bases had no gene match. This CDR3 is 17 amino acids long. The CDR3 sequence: CASSQGLGQGDHGELFF. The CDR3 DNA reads TGTGCCAGCAGCCAAGGGCTCGGACAGGGGGATCACGGGGAGCTGTTTTTT.

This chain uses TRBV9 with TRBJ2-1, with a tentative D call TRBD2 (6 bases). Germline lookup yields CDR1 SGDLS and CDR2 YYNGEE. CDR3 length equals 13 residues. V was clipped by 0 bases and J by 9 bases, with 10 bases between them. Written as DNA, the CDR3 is TGTGCCAGCAGCGTAGCGGGAGCCGGTGAGCAGTTCTTC. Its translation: CASSVAGAGEQFF.

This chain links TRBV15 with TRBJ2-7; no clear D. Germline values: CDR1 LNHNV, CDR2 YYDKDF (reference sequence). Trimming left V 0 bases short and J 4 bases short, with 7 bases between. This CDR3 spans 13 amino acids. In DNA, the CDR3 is TGTGCCACCAGCAGAGATTTCGGTTACGAGCAGTACTTC. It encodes CATSRDFGYEQYF.

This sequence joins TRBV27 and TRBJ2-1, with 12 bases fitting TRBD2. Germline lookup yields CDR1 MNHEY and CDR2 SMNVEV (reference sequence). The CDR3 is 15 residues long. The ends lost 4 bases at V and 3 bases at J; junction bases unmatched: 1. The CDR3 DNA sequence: TGTGCCAGCAGTTCGGGACTAGCGGGCTACAATGAGCAGTTCTTC. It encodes CASSSGLAGYNEQFF.

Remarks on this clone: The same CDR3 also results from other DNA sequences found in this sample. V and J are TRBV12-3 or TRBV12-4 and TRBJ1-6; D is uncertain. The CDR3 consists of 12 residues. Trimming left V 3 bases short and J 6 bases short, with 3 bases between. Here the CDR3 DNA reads TGTGCCAGCAGTTTCGGTAATTCACCCCTCCACTTT. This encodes CASSFGNSPLHF.

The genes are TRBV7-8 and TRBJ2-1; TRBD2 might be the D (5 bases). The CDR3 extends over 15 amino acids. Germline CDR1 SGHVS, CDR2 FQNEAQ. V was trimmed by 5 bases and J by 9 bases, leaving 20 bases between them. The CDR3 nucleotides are TGTGCCAGCAGCACGAGCGGACCGCGTCAAGGTGAGCAGTTCTTC. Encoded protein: CASSTSGPRQGEQFF.

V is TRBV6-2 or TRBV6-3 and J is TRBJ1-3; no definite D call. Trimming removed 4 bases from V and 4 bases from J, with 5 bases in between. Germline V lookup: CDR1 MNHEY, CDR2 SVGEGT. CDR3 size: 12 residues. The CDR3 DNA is TGTGCCAGCAGTTTAACGGGAAACACCATATATTTT. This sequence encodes CASSLTGNTIYF.